This TCR beta chain comes out of a study of post-analysis software for immune sequencing data. At the level of the study: Secondary progressive, relapsing-remitting and progressive-relapsing multiple sclerosis were among the included disease courses. Overall study findings and caveats: The normalized Chao1 diversity of multiple sclerosis patients was significantly lower than that of controls. TRBV5-6, TRBV5-1 and TRBV20-1 belonged to a set of about 5 TRBV segments that were more frequent in patients than controls.

Between the trimmed V and J ends, which lost 3 bases and 4 bases, there was a span of 12 bases. This CDR3 has 14 residues. TCR beta cDNA libraries had unique molecular identifiers. Roughly 0.5 million cDNA molecules were obtained from roughly 0.93 to 9.6 million T cells. TCRdb fed the PCR reads into MiXCR, producing one record per CDR3 protein. The table lists 380,000 or so distinct CDR3 sequences, roughly 30% of them singletons, with roughly 12% in the top ten. Regarding this clonotype: Antigen: not known.

Material for sequencing was blood. This sequence originates from a girl aged 10-17 years with multiple sclerosis. This chain links TRBV12-3 or TRBV12-4 with TRBJ1-2, with D unclear. CDR3 in amino acids: CASSFSPVSYGYTF. Here the CDR3 DNA reads TGTGCCAGCAGTTTTAGCCCAGTCTCCTATGGCTACACCTTC.